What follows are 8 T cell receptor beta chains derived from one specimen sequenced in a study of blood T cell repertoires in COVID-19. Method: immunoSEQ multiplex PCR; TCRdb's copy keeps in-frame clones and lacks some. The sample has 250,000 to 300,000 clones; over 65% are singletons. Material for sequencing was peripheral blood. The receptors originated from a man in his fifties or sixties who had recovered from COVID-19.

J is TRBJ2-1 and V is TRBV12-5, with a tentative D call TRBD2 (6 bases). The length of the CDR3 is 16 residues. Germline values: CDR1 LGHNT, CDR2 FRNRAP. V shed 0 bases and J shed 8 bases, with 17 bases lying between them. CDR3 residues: CASGLVLLEGLHEQFF. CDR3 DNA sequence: TGTGCTAGTGGTTTGGTACTTTTGGAGGGCTTGCATGAGCAGTTCTTC. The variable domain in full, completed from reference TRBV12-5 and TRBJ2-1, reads DARVTQTPRHKVTEMGQEVTMRCQPILGHNTVFWYRQTMMQGLELLAYFRNRAPLDDSGMPKDRFSAEMPDATLATLKIQPSEPRDSAVYFCASGLVLLEGLHEQFFGPGTRLTVL.

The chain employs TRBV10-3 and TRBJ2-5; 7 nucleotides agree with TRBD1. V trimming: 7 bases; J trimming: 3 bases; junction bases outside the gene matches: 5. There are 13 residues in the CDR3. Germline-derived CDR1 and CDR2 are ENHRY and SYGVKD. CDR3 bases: TGTGCCATCAAACCGGGGACAGAAGAGACCCAGTACTTC. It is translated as CAIKPGTEETQYF.

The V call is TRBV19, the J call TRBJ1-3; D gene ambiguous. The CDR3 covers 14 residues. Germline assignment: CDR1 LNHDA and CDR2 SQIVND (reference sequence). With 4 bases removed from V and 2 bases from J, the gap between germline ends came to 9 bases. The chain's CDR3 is CASSTGSAGNTIYF. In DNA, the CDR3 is TGTGCCAGTAGTACCGGGTCGGCTGGAAACACCATATATTTT. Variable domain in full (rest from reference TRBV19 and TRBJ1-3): DGGITQSPKYLFRKEGQNVTLSCEQNLNHDAMYWYRQDPGQGLRLIYYSQIVNDFQKGDIAEGYSVSREKKESFPLTVTSAQKNPTAFYLCASSTGSAGNTIYFGEGSWLTVV.

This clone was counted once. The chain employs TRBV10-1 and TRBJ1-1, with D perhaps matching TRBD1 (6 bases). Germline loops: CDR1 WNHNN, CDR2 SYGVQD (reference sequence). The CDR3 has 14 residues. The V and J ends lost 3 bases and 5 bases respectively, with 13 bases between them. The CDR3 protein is CASSETGSLTEAFF. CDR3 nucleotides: TGCGCCAGCAGTGAAACAGGGAGTTTGACTGAAGCTTTCTTT.

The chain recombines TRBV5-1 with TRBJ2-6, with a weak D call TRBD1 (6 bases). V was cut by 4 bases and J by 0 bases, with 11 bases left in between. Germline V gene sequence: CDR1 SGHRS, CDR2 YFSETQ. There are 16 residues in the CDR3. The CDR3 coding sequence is TGCGCCAGCAGCCCGGGACATCTCTCTGGGGCCAACGTCCTGACTTTC. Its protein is CASSPGHLSGANVLTF.

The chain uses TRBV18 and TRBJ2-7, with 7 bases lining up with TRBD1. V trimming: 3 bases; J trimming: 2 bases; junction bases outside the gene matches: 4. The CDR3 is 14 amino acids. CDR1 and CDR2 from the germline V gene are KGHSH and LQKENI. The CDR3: CASSPGTATYEQYF. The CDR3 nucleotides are TGTGCCAGCTCACCCGGGACAGCAACCTACGAGCAGTACTTC.

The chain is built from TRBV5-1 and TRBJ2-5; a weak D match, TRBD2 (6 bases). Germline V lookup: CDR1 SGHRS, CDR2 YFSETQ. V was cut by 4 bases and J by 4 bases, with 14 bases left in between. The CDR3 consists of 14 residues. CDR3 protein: CASSRQGLRETQYF. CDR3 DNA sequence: TGCGCCAGCAGCAGGCAGGGACTGAGAGAGACCCAGTACTTC.

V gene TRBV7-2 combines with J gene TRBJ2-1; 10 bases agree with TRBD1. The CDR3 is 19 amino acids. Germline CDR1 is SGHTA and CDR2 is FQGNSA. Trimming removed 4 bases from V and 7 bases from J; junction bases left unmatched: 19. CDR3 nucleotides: TGTGCCAGCAGCTCCTACCGGGACAGGGGCCGCGCTAAGCCAAATGAGCAGTTCTTC. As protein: CASSSYRDRGRAKPNEQFF. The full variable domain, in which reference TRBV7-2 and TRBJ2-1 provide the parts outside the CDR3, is GAGVSQSPSNKVTEKGKDVELRCDPISGHTALYWYRQSLGQGLEFLIYFQGNSAPDKSGLPSDRFSAERTGGSVSTLTIQRTQQEDSAVYLCASSSYRDRGRAKPNEQFFGPGTRLTVL.